A selection of T cell receptor beta chains follows, all from one sample in a study of T-cell memory formation after mild COVID-19. TCRdb re-called the 5' RACE reads with MiXCR, one entry per CDR3 protein. This sample has 390,000 or so distinct CDR3 sequences; more than 15% occur once, and the top ten carry around a fifth. The source material was PBMCs or a T cell subset sorted from them (not recorded which). These receptor sequences come from a man aged 18 to 35 who had mild COVID-19 (a few samples of this study predate the infection). Cell type and time point are not known. Each CDR3 is given with its conserved first and last residue. A D gene is named only where the DNA matches it firmly. Size is stated for part of the rows, as once, few or many counts, or as a class when the clone is expanded.

abundance,d_gene,j_gene,v_gene,CDR3aa,CDR3nt
.,TRBD1,TRBJ2-1,TRBV27,CASSLGDRGNEQFF,TGTGCCAGCAGTTTAGGTGACAGGGGGAATGAGCAGTTCTTC
few,TRBD1,TRBJ2-7,TRBV3-1,CASSRSGQGTPYEQYF,TGTGCCAGCAGCCGTAGCGGACAGGGGACTCCCTACGAGCAGTACTTC
few,TRBD1,TRBJ2-7,TRBV14,CASSQERQGEQYF,TGTGCCAGCAGCCAAGAACGACAGGGAGAGCAGTACTTC
.,.,TRBJ1-2,TRBV7-2,CASSFQLPGYGYTF,TGTGCCAGCAGCTTCCAATTGCCGGGATATGGCTACACCTTC
few,.,TRBJ1-1,TRBV28,CASRRVMNTEAFF,TGTGCCAGCCGTAGGGTGATGAACACTGAAGCTTTCTTT
few,.,TRBJ2-5,TRBV11-2,CASSRLETQYF,TGTGCCAGCAGCCGTTTGGAGACCCAGTACTTC
.,TRBD2,TRBJ2-1,TRBV7-8,CASPLPPGLDNNEQFF,TGTGCCAGTCCTCTTCCACCGGGACTAGATAATAATGAGCAGTTCTTC
.,TRBD1,TRBJ1-5,TRBV5-1,CASSADGQGLGPQHF,TGCGCCAGCAGCGCCGATGGACAGGGTCTGGGGCCCCAGCATTTT
.,.,TRBJ2-5,TRBV5-4,CASSALEETQYF,TGTGCCAGCAGCGCTCTTGAAGAGACCCAGTACTTC
few,TRBD2,TRBJ2-7,TRBV7-2,CASSLYPPPSGLDEQYF,TGTGCCAGCAGCTTATATCCCCCCCCTAGCGGGCTCGACGAGCAGTACTTC
.,.,TRBJ1-1,TRBV7-9,CASSFFSNTEAFF,TGTGCCAGCAGCTTCTTTTCGAACACTGAAGCTTTCTTT
.,.,TRBJ1-2,TRBV20-1,CSAPRSGQNYGYTF,TGCAGTGCACCACGCTCGGGGCAGAACTATGGCTACACCTTC
.,.,TRBJ2-5,TRBV15,CATSRLKETQYF,TGTGCCACCAGCAGATTAAAAGAGACCCAGTACTTC
.,.,TRBJ2-7,TRBV7-6,CASSSRVRSYEQYF,TGTGCCAGCAGCAGCAGGGTCCGCTCCTACGAGCAGTACTTC
few,TRBD1,TRBJ1-2,TRBV29-1,CSGYRDRGRGYTF,TGCAGCGGTTACCGGGACAGGGGGCGCGGCTACACCTTC
.,TRBD1,TRBJ2-7,TRBV7-2,CASSTPQGVGGEQYF,TGTGCCAGCAGCACACCACAGGGGGTTGGGGGCGAGCAGTACTTC
.,.,TRBJ2-1,TRBV21-1,CASRVDRVKVYNEQFF,TGTGCCAGCAGAGTCGACAGGGTAAAAGTCTACAATGAGCAGTTCTTC
few,.,TRBJ1-3,TRBV5-1,CASSLGQTVGNTIYF,TGCGCCAGCAGCTTGGGCCAGACCGTCGGAAACACCATATATTTT
.,.,TRBJ2-7,TRBV20-1,CSAVSYEQYF,TGCAGTGCTGTCTCCTACGAGCAGTACTTC
few,TRBD1,TRBJ1-2,TRBV18,CASSSRTGGLGYTF,TGTGCCAGCTCATCAAGGACAGGGGGATTGGGCTACACCTTC
.,TRBD2,TRBJ2-5,TRBV28,CASRSRLAGTQETQYF,TGTGCCAGCAGGTCCCGACTAGCGGGCACCCAAGAGACCCAGTACTTC
few,.,TRBJ1-2,TRBV6-5,CASSHSDGANYGYTF,TGTGCCAGCAGCCACTCGGACGGAGCAAACTATGGCTACACCTTC
.,.,TRBJ2-1,TRBV6-5,CAISYGTVNEQFF,TGTGCCATCAGTTATGGGACTGTCAATGAGCAGTTCTTC
few,TRBD2,TRBJ2-1,TRBV7-2,CASSHSGLAGGVSEQFF,TGTGCCAGCAGCCATTCGGGACTAGCGGGGGGGGTCAGTGAGCAGTTCTTC
.,.,TRBJ2-2,TRBV7-3,CASSRRGGGELFF,TGTGCCAGCAGCCGCAGGGGTGGCGGGGAGCTGTTTTTT
.,.,TRBJ1-5,TRBV4-2,CASSQEAGAGYQPQHF,TGTGCCAGCAGCCAAGAAGCAGGGGCAGGGTATCAGCCCCAGCATTTT
.,TRBD1,TRBJ1-5,TRBV11-2,CASSYGTGSRQPQHF,TGTGCCAGCAGCTATGGGACAGGGTCGCGACAGCCCCAGCATTTT
few,.,TRBJ1-1,TRBV19,CASQNPGGLGEAFF,TGTGCCAGTCAGAATCCTGGGGGCCTCGGGGAAGCTTTCTTT
many,TRBD1,TRBJ1-1,TRBV27,CASRGTGNTEAFF,TGTGCCAGCAGGGGGACAGGGAACACTGAAGCTTTCTTT
few,.,TRBJ1-1,TRBV7-3,CASSPDPFTEAFF,TGTGCCAGCAGTCCTGACCCGTTCACTGAAGCTTTCTTT
few,.,TRBJ2-1,TRBV20-1,CSARDSGVEQFF,TGCAGTGCTAGAGATTCTGGTGTTGAGCAGTTCTTC
.,.,TRBJ2-7,TRBV7-9,CASSLRDSAYEQYF,TGTGCCAGCAGCCTCCGGGACTCTGCCTACGAGCAGTACTTC
once,TRBD1,TRBJ2-7,TRBV9,CASSVEGQMEEQYF,TGTGCCAGCAGCGTAGAGGGACAGATGGAGGAGCAGTACTTC
many,TRBD1,TRBJ2-5,TRBV4-2,CASSHGAQGAWETQYF,TGTGCCAGCAGCCACGGGGCCCAGGGGGCCTGGGAGACCCAGTACTTC
.,.,TRBJ2-7,TRBV30,CAWSRGQGGYEQYF,TGTGCCTGGAGTAGGGGGCAGGGGGGGTACGAGCAGTACTTC
few,.,TRBJ1-5,TRBV20-1,CSARVGGQPQHF,TGCAGTGCTAGAGTGGGAGGCCAGCCCCAGCATTTT
.,.,TRBJ2-1,TRBV5-1,CASRSDLNLVNEQFF,TGCGCCAGCAGATCCGACCTCAATCTTGTCAATGAGCAGTTCTTC
.,.,TRBJ1-1,TRBV28,CASRTTGEAFF,TGTGCCAGCAGAACTACAGGGGAAGCTTTCTTT
few,.,TRBJ1-6,TRBV6-2/TRBV6-3,CASRDNPWGSPLHF,TGTGCCAGCAGGGACAACCCATGGGGTTCACCCCTCCACTTT
many,.,TRBJ1-1,TRBV7-9,CASSPVGTEAFF,TGTGCCAGCAGCCCCGTCGGAACTGAAGCTTTCTTT
.,.,TRBJ2-2,TRBV7-3,CASSLSTGSGELFF,TGTGCCAGCAGCTTATCTACGGGGTCCGGGGAGCTGTTTTTT
.,.,TRBJ2-3,TRBV27,CASSLMVGADTQYF,TGTGCCAGCAGTTTAATGGTTGGGGCAGATACGCAGTATTTT
.,TRBD1,TRBJ2-3,TRBV5-1,CASNRDRAIGTDTQYF,TGCGCCAGCAATAGGGACAGGGCCATTGGAACAGATACGCAGTATTTT
few,.,TRBJ2-2,TRBV7-9,CASSLEARAAGELFF,TGTGCCAGCAGCTTAGAAGCCAGGGCGGCCGGGGAGCTGTTTTTT
.,.,TRBJ1-5,TRBV2,CASRLQGEAQPQHF,TGTGCCAGCAGGCTACAGGGCGAGGCACAGCCCCAGCATTTT
few,.,TRBJ2-6,TRBV4-3,CASSHRISGANVLTF,TGCGCCAGCAGCCACAGGATCTCTGGGGCCAACGTCCTGACTTTC
.,.,TRBJ2-5,TRBV7-2,CASSLGSLVRAQETQYF,TGTGCCAGCAGCTTAGGAAGCCTTGTAAGGGCCCAAGAGACCCAGTACTTC
few,TRBD2,TRBJ2-3,TRBV12-3/TRBV12-4,CASSLPQRGGTDTQYF,TGTGCCAGCAGTTTACCACAGCGGGGGGGCACAGATACGCAGTATTTT
.,.,TRBJ2-2,TRBV4-3,CASSPGDRNTGELFF,TGCGCCAGCAGTCCGGGGGACAGGAACACCGGGGAGCTGTTTTTT